The source of this T cell receptor (beta chain) is a study of control samples from healthy donors and cancer patients. The table lists this clone with a count of one. Assay: immunoSEQ multiplex PCR; the TCRdb copy retains only in-frame clones and omits some. Among some 130,000 clones listed, about 93% were seen once. The specimen sequenced was blood. This receptor was identified in a man aged 18 to 30 in good health.

DNA of the CDR3: TGTGCCAGCAGCCAAGATCCGGGAACCTACGAGCAGTACTTC. This codes for CASSQDPGTYEQYF. V is TRBV3-1 (or the pseudogene TRBV3-2) and J is TRBJ2-7; tentative D call: TRBD2 (5 bases). There are 14 residues in the CDR3. V lost 0 bases to trimming and J lost 2 bases, with 8 bases between them. CDR1 and CDR2 from the germline V gene are LGHDT and YNNKEL (reference sequence).